Here is one TCR beta chain with its context. The CDR3 has 17 residues. CDR1 and CDR2 from the germline V gene are SGHAT and FQNNGV. Trimming cost V 0 bases and J 9 bases; bases outside gene matches: 14. This entry comes from a study of blood T cell repertoires in COVID-19. Study-wide context: Acute and convalescent COVID-19 samples came from the United States, Italy and Spain. PBMCs, B-cell-depleted T cells, or T cells were the source of the cDNA or gDNA that made up the material.

Per the original methods: Amplified reference gene primers provided the basis for estimating nucleated cell counts. Clones were sequenced by immunoSEQ multiplex PCR, and TCRdb holds only the in-frame ones, with some missing. V and J calls and clone size are those listed in that table; D and trimming were worked out from the DNA. This sample has 200,000 to 250,000 clones, with around 87% found just once. The specimen sequenced was peripheral blood. The V and J genes are TRBV11-2 and TRBJ2-1, with TRBD1 identical over 7 bases. The sequence was collected from a woman between 25 and 40 years old who had recovered from COVID-19. CDR3 sequence (DNA): TGTGCCAGCAGCTTAGATGGGGTGACAGGGTGGTTAAGTGAGCAGTTCTTC. Encoded protein: CASSLDGVTGWLSEQFF.